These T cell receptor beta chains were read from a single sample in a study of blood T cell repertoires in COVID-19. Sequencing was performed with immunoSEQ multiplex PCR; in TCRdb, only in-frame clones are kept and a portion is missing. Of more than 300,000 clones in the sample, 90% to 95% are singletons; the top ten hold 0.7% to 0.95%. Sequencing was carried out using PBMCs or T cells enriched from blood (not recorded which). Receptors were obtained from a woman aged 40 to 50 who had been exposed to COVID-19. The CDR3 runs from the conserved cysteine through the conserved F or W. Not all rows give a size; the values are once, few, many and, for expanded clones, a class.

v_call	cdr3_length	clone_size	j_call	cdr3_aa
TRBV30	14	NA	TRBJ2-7	CAWSGWGGSYEQYF
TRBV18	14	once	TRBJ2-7	CASSRDRVNSEQYF
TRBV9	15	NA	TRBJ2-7	CASSVGTSGNYEQYF
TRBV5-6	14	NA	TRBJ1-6	CASSFPGQNSPLHF
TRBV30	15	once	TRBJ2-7	CAWKFWDRETYEQYF
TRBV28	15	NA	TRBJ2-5	CASSSHGQGVETQYF
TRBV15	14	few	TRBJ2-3	CATSRGLDIDTQYF
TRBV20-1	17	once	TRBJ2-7	CSASSLAGATALYEQYF
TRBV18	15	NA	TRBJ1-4	CASSEAGTTNEKLFF
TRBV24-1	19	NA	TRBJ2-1	CATSDLTSGRGLRYNEQFF
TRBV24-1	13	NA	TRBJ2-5	CATSDWGEETQYF
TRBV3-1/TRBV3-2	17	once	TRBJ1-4	CASSQGQGALTNEKLFF
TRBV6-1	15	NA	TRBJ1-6	CASSEARGQGARPLF
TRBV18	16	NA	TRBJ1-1	CASSPSKTGGNTEAFF
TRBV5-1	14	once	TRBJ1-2	CASSGSTAQVGYTF
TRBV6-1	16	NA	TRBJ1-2	CASSDQAGQGAGGYTF
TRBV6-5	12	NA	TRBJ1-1	CASNRGHTEAFF
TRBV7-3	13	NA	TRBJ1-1	CASSSPGGGGAFF
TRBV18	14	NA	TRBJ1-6	CASSPSQGNSPLHF
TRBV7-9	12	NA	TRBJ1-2	CASSAGGGGYTF
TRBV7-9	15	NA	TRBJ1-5	CASSSGQGWDQPQHF
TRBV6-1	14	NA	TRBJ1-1	CASSDPGMNTEAFF
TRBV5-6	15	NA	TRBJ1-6	CASSRPGGVNSPLHF
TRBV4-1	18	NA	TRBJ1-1	CASSQGFQDRAVYTEAFF
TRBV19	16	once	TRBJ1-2	CASSKPGSQRDYGYTF
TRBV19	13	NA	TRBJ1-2	CASTGESIYGYTF
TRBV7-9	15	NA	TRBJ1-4	CASSTPRATNEKLFF
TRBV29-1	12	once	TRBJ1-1	CSKTRGWAEAFF
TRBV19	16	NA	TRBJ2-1	CASSAPDRPAYNEQFF
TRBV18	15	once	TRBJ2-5	CASSPVIRGQETQYF
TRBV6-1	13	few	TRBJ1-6	CASSPSHRDPFHF
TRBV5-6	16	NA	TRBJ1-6	CASSLGTLNNNSPLHF
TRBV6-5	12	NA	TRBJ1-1	CASRQGGTEAFF
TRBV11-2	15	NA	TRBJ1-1	CASSPRQGMNTEAFF
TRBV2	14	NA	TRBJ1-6	CASSGGQDNSPLHF
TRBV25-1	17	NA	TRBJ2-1	CASSEYLQLGLLDEQFF